Following are 22 T cell receptor beta chains from one sample sequenced in a study of breast tumors, draining lymph nodes, adjacent tissues. TCRdb fed the multiplex PCR reads into MiXCR, producing one record per CDR3 protein. This repertoire shows approximately 230,000 distinct CDR3 sequences, under 35% found once; its top ten account for about 3.3%. The lymph nodes were axillary draining lymph nodes from breast cancer patients. Material: axillary lymph node tissue. These receptor sequences come from a female donor with breast cancer. Some clones in this sample may be carry-over from other donors' samples.

This clonotype was recorded at least ten times. The chain combines TRBV19 with TRBJ1-4; D gene unclear. This CDR3 has 15 amino acids. Trimming took off 3 bases at V and 4 bases at J, with 12 bases between the two ends. Germline values: CDR1 LNHDA, CDR2 SQIVND (reference sequence). In DNA, the CDR3 is TGTGCCAGTAGTATGGGCTTTTTGGGTAATGAAAAACTGTTTTTT. Translation: CASSMGFLGNEKLFF.

V gene TRBV7-3 combines with J gene TRBJ1-2; TRBD1 might be the D (6 bases). The CDR3 contains 17 residues. Per germline, CDR1 SGHTA and CDR2 FQGTGA. The ends were cut back, 3 bases at V and 2 bases at J, with 19 bases in the middle. This CDR3 is CASSFTGSGQENYGYTF. The CDR3 DNA sequence: TGTGCCAGCAGCTTTACAGGGTCCGGGCAGGAGAACTATGGCTACACCTTC.

For this clonotype: A much larger clone differs from this one at a single base, so this may be a read error. The chain uses TRBV9 and TRBJ2-5; 11 positions match TRBD2. This CDR3 spans 15 amino acids. Germline V gene sequence: CDR1 SGDLS, CDR2 YYNGEE. CDR3 sequence (DNA): TGTGCCAGCAGCGTAGTGCTAGCGGGAGGTGAGACCCCGTACTTC. Encoded protein: CASSVVLAGGETPYF.

This clonotype was picked up many times. The chain is built from TRBV15 and TRBJ2-2, with D hard to call. Germline V CDR1 and CDR2: LNHNV, YYDKDF (reference sequence). Trimming removed 0 bases from V and 4 bases from J, with 9 bases in between. The CDR3 runs to 15 residues. CDR3 amino acids: CATSRDRSGTGELFF. The CDR3, as DNA: TGTGCCACCAGCAGAGACAGGAGTGGCACCGGGGAGCTGTTTTTT.

This clonotype occurred many times. CDR3 DNA sequence: TGTGCCTGGAGTAAGGGACAGGGGGTAGGGGAGCAGTACTTC. It codes for CAWSKGQGVGEQYF. The V call is TRBV30, the J call TRBJ2-7, with 11 bases that match TRBD1. Per the germline V gene, CDR1 is GTSNPN and CDR2 is SVGIG (reference sequence). The CDR3 runs to 14 residues. J gave up 7 bases and V 2 bases, and 7 bases lay outside the gene matches.

The rearrangement joins TRBV6-1 to TRBJ2-5; possibly TRBD1 or TRBD2 for D (5 bases each). Per germline, CDR1 MNHNS and CDR2 SASEGT. CDR3 size: 14 residues. V lost 5 bases and J 1 base, leaving 11 bases between the germline ends. The CDR3 region is CASSTGTAQETQYF. DNA for the CDR3: TGTGCCAGCAGTACTGGGACGGCCCAAGAGACCCAGTACTTC.

This clonotype was seen at least ten times. The CDR3 DNA sequence: TGTGCCAGCAGTAACTACCGGTTCTACGAGCAGTACTTC. Translation gives CASSNYRFYEQYF. This rearrangement joins TRBV6-5 to TRBJ2-7; D ambiguous. The CDR3 contains 13 residues. The V end was cut by 5 bases, the J end by 3 bases, with 11 bases between. The germline CDR1 and CDR2 sequences are MNHEY and SVGAGI.

In regard to this clonotype: The germline gene is not matched at one end of the junction; a read error may be the cause. The J gene is TRBJ2-7, the V gene TRBV7-2; 9 bases align to TRBD2. This CDR3 is built from 16 residues. The germline V gene has CDR1 SGHTA and CDR2 FQGNSA. The CDR3: CASSQAGGEDTGELYF. The CDR3 DNA follows: TGCGCCAGCAGCCAAGCGGGGGGTGAGGACACCGGGGAGCTGTACTTC. The variable domain in full, with the rest retrieved from reference TRBV7-2 and TRBJ2-7, is GAGVSQSPSNKVTEKGKDVELRCDPISGHTALYWYRQSLGQGLEFLIYFQGNSAPDKSGLPSDRFSAERTGGSVSTLTIQRTQQEDSAVYLCASSQAGGEDTGELYFGPGTRLTVT.

This clonotype is a singleton in its sample. The V gene is TRBV9, the J gene TRBJ1-2; possibly TRBD1 for D (6 bases). The germline V gene has CDR1 SGDLS and CDR2 YYNGEE. V lost 0 bases and J 8 bases, leaving 11 bases between the germline ends. This CDR3 is built from 13 residues. In DNA form, the CDR3 reads TGTGCCAGCAGCGTAGATGCAGGGGTCGGCTACACCTTC. This codes for CASSVDAGVGYTF.

In the case of this clonotype: Germline and junction disagree at one end, which may indicate a read error. The chain is built from TRBV7-8 and TRBJ1-2; possibly TRBD1 for D (6 bases). Germline V gives CDR1 SGHVS, CDR2 FQNEAQ. CDR3 length equals 15 residues. The CDR3 region has the DNA TGTGCCAGCAGCTTAACTGGGGGGGGCGACTATGGCTACCCCTTC. Protein product: CASSLTGGGDYGYPF.

This clonotype was detected only a few times. The chain recombines TRBV5-4 with TRBJ2-5; perhaps TRBD2 as D (6 bases). The CDR3 totals 14 residues. Trimming took off 7 bases at V and 1 base at J, with 14 bases between the two ends. Germline CDR1 is SGHNT and CDR2 is YYREEE (reference sequence). CDR3 loop: CASSREAPQETQYF. CDR3 DNA: TGTGCCAGCTCGAGGGAGGCTCCCCAAGAGACCCAGTACTTC.

In this sample, this clonotype turned up many times. CDR3 loop: CASSHAPRGGNSNYGYTF. In DNA form, the CDR3 reads TGTGCCAGCAGTCACGCCCCCCGGGGGGGGAACAGTAACTATGGCTACACCTTC. The rearrangement uses TRBV6-6 and TRBJ1-2; TRBD1 might be the D (5 bases). CDR1 is MNHNY, CDR2 SVGAGI, per germline (reference sequence). Trimming took off 5 bases at V and 1 base at J, with 23 bases between the two ends. The CDR3 spans 18 residues.

Ten or more counts support this clonotype. The rearrangement joins TRBV12-3 or TRBV12-4 to TRBJ1-2; D perhaps matches TRBD1 (6 bases). V was cut by 6 bases and J by 7 bases, with 18 bases left in between. This CDR3 contains 14 residues. CDR3 amino acids: CASSIRRGAGGYTF. The CDR3 bases are TGTGCCAGCAGCATCCGCAGGGGCGCCGGTGGCTACACCTTC.

This clonotype was counted at least ten times. The chain links TRBV7-9 to TRBJ2-3, with D hard to call. This CDR3 comprises 12 residues. The V gene's germline CDR1 is SEHNR and CDR2 FQNEAQ (reference sequence). Deletions cut 4 bases from V and 4 bases from J, with 6 bases between. The CDR3 DNA follows: TGTGCCAGCAGCTCCCGGTCAGATACGCAGTATTTT. Amino acids: CASSSRSDTQYF.

Ten or more counts support this clonotype. V is TRBV7-9 and J is TRBJ1-2, with D tentatively TRBD1 (6 bases). Per the germline V gene, CDR1 is SEHNR and CDR2 is FQNEAQ (reference sequence). Trimming removed 4 bases from V and 0 bases from J, with 12 bases in between. This CDR3 contains 15 residues. The CDR3 DNA follows: TGTGCCAGCAGCTACCCGGACAGAGCTAACTATGGCTACACCTTC. As protein: CASSYPDRANYGYTF.

This clonotype was detected only a few times. The V and J genes are TRBV11-3 and TRBJ2-6; D remains unclear. Germline CDR1 SGHNT, CDR2 YENEEA. This CDR3 has 18 residues. Trimming cost V 5 bases and J 1 base, with 18 bases left between them. The CDR3 is CASSLGRPSESGANVLTF. The CDR3, as DNA: TGTGCCAGCAGCCTTGGGCGGCCTTCGGAGTCTGGGGCCAACGTCCTGACTTTC. The whole variable domain, filled in from reference TRBV11-3 and TRBJ2-6, reads EAGVVQSPRYKIIEKKQPVAFWCNPISGHNTLYWYLQNLGQGPELLIRYENEEAVDDSQLPKDRFSAERLKGVDSTLKIQPAELGDSAVYLCASSLGRPSESGANVLTFGAGSRLTVL.

The chain uses TRBV7-9 and TRBJ2-3; 12 nucleotides match TRBD1. CDR3 size: 17 residues. V shed 0 bases, J shed 10 bases, and the junction held 11 bases outside the gene matches. The germline V gene encodes CDR1 SEHNR and CDR2 FQNEAQ (reference sequence). The CDR3 DNA reads TGTGCCAGCAGCTTAGCACTTTCCGGGACAGGGGGCTATGCGCAGTATTTT. Residues: CASSLALSGTGGYAQYF.

The V gene is TRBV7-9, the J gene TRBJ2-5; 11 bases line up with TRBD2. Germline V CDR1 and CDR2: SEHNR, FQNEAQ (reference sequence). V was pared by 4 bases and J by 4 bases, with 8 bases of the junction left unmatched. The CDR3 covers 16 residues. The CDR3 sequence: CASSSTLAGASETQYF. The CDR3 bases are TGTGCCAGCAGCTCTACACTAGCGGGGGCCTCAGAGACCCAGTACTTC.

The CDR3 reads CASSRNKETQYF. CDR3 sequence (DNA): TGTGCCAGTAGTCGGAACAAAGAGACCCAGTACTTC. V gene TRBV19 combines with J gene TRBJ2-5; D not certain. The CDR3 is 12 amino acids. V was cut by 5 bases and J by 3 bases, with 7 bases left in between. CDR1 is LNHDA, CDR2 SQIVND, per germline (reference sequence).

This clonotype was found many times. The chain combines TRBV19 with TRBJ1-2, with a tentative D call TRBD1 (6 bases). Trimming took off 7 bases at V and 2 bases at J, with 14 bases between the two ends. This CDR3 spans 14 amino acids. Germline values: CDR1 LNHDA, CDR2 SQIVND (reference sequence). CDR3 in DNA: TGTGCCAGTACCCTCGGACAGCGCAACTATGGCTACACCTTC. Residues: CASTLGQRNYGYTF.

This clonotype has at least ten counts. This chain joins TRBV19 and TRBJ2-7, with D unresolved. This CDR3 has 13 amino acids. Germline-derived CDR1 and CDR2 are LNHDA and SQIVND (reference sequence). The V end lost 6 bases, the J end lost 3 bases, and 12 bases lay between the germline ends. The CDR3 loop is CASSGSQIYEQYF. CDR3 DNA sequence: TGTGCCAGTAGCGGCAGCCAAATCTACGAGCAGTACTTC.

This clonotype was seen at least ten times. The CDR3: CASSYTGGASGANVLTF. The CDR3 coding sequence is TGTGCCAGCAGTTACACCGGGGGGGCCTCCGGGGCCAACGTCCTGACTTTC. This chain links TRBV6-6 with TRBJ2-6; TRBD2 matches 8 bases. With V trimmed by 2 bases and J by 4 bases, 7 bases remained unmatched. Germline V CDR1 and CDR2: MNHNY, SVGAGI (reference sequence). The CDR3 totals 17 residues.